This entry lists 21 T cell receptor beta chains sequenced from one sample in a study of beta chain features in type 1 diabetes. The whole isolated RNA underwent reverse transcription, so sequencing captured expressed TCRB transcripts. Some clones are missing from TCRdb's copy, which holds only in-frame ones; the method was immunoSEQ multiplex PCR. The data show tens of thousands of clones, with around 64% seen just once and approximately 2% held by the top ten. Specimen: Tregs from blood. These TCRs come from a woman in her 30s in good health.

The CDR3 protein is CASSEFSSLHF. The CDR3 bases are TGTGCCAGCAGTGAATTCTCCTCCCTCCACTTT. This chain connects TRBV2 to TRBJ1-6, with D hard to call. Trimming took off 2 bases at V and 14 bases at J, with 7 bases between the two ends. The CDR3 consists of 11 residues. Germline-derived CDR1 and CDR2 are SNHLY and FYNNEI.

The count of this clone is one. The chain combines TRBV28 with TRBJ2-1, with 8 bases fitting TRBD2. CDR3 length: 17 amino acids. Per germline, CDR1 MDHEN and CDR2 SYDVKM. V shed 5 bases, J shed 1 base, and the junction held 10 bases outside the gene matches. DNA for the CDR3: TGTGCCAGCAGTACTTCTAGCGGGTGGGGGTCCTACAATGAGCAGTTCTTC. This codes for CASSTSSGWGSYNEQFF.

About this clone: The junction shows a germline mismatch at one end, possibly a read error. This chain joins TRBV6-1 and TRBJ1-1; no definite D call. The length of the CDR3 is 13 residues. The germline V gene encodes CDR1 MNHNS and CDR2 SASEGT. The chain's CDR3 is CAGRRKESTEAFF. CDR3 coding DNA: TGTGCCGGCAGGAGGAAAGAAAGCACTGAAGCTTTCTTT.

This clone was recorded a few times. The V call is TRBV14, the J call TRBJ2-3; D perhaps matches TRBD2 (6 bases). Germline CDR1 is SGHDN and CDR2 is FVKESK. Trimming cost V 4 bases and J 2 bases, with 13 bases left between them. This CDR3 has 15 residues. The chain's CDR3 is CASSPERVFTDTQYF. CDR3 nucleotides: TGTGCCAGCAGCCCAGAGCGGGTTTTCACAGATACGCAGTATTTT.

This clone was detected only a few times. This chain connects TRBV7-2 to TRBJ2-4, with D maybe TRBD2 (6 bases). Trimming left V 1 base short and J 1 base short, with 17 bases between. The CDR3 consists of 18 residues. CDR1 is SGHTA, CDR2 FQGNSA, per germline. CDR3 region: CASSLVGGINSAKNIQYF. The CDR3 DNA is TGTGCCAGCAGCTTAGTCGGCGGGATAAATTCGGCCAAAAACATTCAGTACTTC.

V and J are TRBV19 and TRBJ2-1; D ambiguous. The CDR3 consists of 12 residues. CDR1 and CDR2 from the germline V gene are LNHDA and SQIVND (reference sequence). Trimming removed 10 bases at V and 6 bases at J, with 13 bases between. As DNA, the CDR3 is TGTGCCACCCTGGGCTATCTCAATGAGCAGTTCTTC. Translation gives CATLGYLNEQFF.

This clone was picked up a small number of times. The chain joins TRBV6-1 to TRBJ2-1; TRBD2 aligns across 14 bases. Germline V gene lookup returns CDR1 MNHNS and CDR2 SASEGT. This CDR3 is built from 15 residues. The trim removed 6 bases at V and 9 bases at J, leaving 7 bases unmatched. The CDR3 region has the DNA TGTGCCAGCAGACGACTAGCGGGAGGGTCGGGTGAGCAGTTCTTC. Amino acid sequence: CASRRLAGGSGEQFF.

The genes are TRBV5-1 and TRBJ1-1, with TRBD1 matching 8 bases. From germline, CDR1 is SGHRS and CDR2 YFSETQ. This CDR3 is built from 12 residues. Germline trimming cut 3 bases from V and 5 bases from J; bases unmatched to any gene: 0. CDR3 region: CASSWTGTEAFF. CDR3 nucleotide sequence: TGCGCCAGCAGCTGGACAGGGACTGAAGCTTTCTTT.

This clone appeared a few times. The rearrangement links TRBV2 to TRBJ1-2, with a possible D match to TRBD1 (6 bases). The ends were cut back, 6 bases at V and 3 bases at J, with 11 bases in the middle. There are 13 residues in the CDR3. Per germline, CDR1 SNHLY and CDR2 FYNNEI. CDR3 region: CASSPDRDYGYTF. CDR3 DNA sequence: TGTGCCAGCAGCCCGGACAGAGACTATGGCTACACCTTC.

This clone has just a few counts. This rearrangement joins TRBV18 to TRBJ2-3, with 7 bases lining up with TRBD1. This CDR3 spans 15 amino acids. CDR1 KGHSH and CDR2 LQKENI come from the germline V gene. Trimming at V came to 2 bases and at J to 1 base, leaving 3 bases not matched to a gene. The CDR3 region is CASSPRQGGTDTQYF. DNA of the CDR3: TGTGCCAGCTCACCAAGACAGGGCGGCACAGATACGCAGTATTTT. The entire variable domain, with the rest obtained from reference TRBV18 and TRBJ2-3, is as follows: NAGVMQNPRHLVRRRGQEARLRCSPMKGHSHVYWYRQLPEEGLKFMVYLQKENIIDESGMPKERFSAEFPKEGPSILRIQQVVRGDSAAYFCASSPRQGGTDTQYFGPGTRLTVL.

The CDR3 spells CASSPTGTDTQYF. CDR3 nucleotides: TGTGCCAGCAGTCCCACTGGCACAGATACGCAGTATTTT. The chain joins TRBV28 to TRBJ2-3; D is undetermined. V was cut by 5 bases and J by 1 base, with 7 bases left in between. In germline, CDR1 is MDHEN, CDR2 SYDVKM. The CDR3 runs 13 residues.

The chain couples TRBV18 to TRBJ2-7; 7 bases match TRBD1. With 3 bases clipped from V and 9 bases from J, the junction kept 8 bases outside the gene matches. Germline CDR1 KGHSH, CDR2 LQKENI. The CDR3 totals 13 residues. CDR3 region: CASSPPDRVGQYF. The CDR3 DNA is TGTGCCAGCTCACCCCCAGACAGGGTTGGGCAGTACTTC.

For the CDR3, the DNA is TGCGCCAGCAGCGGAGCGGGAGGATCCTACAATGAGCAGTTCTTC. Protein: CASSGAGGSYNEQFF. V usage is TRBV5-1 and J usage is TRBJ2-1; TRBD2 matches 9 bases. The junction had 3 bases not matched to a gene; V was cut back by 4 bases and J by 1 base. Germline V gives CDR1 SGHRS, CDR2 YFSETQ. This CDR3 spans 15 amino acids.

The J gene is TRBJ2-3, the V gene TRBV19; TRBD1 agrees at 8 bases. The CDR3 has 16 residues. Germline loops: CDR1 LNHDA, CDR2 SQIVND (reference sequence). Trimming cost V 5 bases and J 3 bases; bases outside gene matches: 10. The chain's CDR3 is CASSLTTGVWTDTQYF. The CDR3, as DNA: TGTGCCAGTAGTCTTACGACAGGGGTTTGGACAGATACGCAGTATTTT.

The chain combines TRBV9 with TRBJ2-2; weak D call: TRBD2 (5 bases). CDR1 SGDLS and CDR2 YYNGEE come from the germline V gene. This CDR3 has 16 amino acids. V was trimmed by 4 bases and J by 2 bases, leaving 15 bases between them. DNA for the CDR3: TGTGCCAGCAGCCCACTCGTCGGGATCAACACCGGGGAGCTGTTTTTT. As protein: CASSPLVGINTGELFF.

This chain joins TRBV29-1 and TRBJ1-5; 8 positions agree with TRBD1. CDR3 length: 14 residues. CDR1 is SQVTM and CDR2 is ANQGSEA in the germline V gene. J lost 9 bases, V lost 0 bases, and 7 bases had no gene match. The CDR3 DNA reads TGCAGCGTTGAAGAGACAGGGGCGAAGGGGCCCCAGCATTTT. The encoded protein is CSVEETGAKGPQHF.

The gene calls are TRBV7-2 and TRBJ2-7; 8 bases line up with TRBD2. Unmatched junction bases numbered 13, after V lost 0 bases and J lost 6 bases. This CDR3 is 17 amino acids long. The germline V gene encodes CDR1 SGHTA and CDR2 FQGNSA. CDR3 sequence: CASSLAQPGLGSGEQYF. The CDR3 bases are TGTGCCAGCAGCTTAGCGCAACCGGGACTAGGAAGTGGCGAGCAGTACTTC. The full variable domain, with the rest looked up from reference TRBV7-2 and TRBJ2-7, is GAGVSQSPSNKVTEKGKDVELRCDPISGHTALYWYRQSLGQGLEFLIYFQGNSAPDKSGLPSDRFSAERTGGSVSTLTIQRTQQEDSAVYLCASSLAQPGLGSGEQYFGPGTRLTVT.

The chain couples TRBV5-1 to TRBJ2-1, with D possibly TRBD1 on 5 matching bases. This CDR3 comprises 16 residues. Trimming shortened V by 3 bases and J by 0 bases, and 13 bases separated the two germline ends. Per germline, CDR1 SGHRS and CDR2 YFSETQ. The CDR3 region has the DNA TGCGCCAGCAGCTCGGTGACAGCGAACTCCTACAATGAGCAGTTCTTC. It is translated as CASSSVTANSYNEQFF.

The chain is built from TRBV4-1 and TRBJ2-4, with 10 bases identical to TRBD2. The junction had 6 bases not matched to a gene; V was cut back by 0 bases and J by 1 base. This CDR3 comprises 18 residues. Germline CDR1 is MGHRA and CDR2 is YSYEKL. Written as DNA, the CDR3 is TGCGCCAGCAGCCAAGAGGCTAGCGGGAGCGGGGCCAAAAACATTCAGTACTTC. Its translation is CASSQEASGSGAKNIQYF.

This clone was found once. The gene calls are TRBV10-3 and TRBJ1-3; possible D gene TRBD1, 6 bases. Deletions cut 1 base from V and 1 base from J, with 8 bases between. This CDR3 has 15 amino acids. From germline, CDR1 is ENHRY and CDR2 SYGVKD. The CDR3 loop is CAISELDRSGNTIYF. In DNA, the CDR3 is TGTGCCATCAGTGAGTTGGACAGATCTGGAAACACCATATATTTT.

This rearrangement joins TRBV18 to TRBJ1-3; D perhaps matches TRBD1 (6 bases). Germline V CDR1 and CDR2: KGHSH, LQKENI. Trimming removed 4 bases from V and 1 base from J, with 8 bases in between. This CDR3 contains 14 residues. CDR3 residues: CASSLGQSGNTIYF. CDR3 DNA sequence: TGTGCCAGCTCACTCGGACAGTCTGGAAACACCATATATTTT.